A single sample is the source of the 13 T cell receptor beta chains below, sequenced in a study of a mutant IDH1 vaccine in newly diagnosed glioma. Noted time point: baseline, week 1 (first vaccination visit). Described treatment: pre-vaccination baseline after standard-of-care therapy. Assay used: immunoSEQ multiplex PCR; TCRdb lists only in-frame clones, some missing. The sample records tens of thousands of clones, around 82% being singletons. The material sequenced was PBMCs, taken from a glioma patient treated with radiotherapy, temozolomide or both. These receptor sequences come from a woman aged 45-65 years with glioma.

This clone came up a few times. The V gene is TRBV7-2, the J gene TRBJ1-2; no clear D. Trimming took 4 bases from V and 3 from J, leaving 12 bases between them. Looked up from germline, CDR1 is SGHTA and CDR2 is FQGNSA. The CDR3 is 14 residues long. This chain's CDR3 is CASSSDRRDYGYTF. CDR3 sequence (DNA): TGTGCCAGCAGCTCCGATCGACGGGACTATGGCTACACCTTC.

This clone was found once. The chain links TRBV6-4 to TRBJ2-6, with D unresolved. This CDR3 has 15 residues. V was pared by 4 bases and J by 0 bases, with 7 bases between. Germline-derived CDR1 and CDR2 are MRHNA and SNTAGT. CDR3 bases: TGTGCCAGCAGTGTTTACAGCTCTGGGGCCAACGTCCTGACTTTC. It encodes CASSVYSSGANVLTF.

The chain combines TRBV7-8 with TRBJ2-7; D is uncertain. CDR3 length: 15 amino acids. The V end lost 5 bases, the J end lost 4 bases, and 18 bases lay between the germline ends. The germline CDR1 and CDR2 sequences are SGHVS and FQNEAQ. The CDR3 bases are TGTGCCAGCAGCACGACGTCCCCGTCCTTTTACGAGCAGTACTTC. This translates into CASSTTSPSFYEQYF.

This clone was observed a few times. The CDR3 DNA reads as TGTGCCAGCAGCTTGGTAAGGACAGGGCCCGGGGAGCTGTTTTTT. It specifies CASSLVRTGPGELFF. The chain uses TRBV5-4 and TRBJ2-2; 8 bases are a match to TRBD1. Per the germline V gene, CDR1 is SGHNT and CDR2 is YYREEE (reference sequence). The V segment lost 0 bases and the J segment 6 bases; nucleotides outside the gene matches: 4. This CDR3 contains 15 residues.

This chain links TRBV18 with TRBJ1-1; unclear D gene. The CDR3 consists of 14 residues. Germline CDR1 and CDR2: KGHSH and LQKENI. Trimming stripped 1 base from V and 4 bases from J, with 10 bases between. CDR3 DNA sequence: TGTGCCAGCTCACCACAGGGTTCGGTCACTGAAGCTTTCTTT. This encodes CASSPQGSVTEAFF.

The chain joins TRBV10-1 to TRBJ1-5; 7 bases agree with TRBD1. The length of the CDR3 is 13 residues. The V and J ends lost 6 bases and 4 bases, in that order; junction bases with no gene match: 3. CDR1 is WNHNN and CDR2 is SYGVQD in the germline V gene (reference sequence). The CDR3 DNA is TGCGCCAGCAGCGGGGGACAGAATCAGCCCCAGCATTTT. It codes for CASSGGQNQPQHF.

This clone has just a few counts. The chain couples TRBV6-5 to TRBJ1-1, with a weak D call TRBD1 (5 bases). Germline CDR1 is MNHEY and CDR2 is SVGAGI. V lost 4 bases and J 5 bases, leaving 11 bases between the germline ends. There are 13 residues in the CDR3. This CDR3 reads CASSSPGKTEAFF. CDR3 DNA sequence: TGTGCCAGCAGTTCCCCAGGGAAGACTGAAGCTTTCTTT.

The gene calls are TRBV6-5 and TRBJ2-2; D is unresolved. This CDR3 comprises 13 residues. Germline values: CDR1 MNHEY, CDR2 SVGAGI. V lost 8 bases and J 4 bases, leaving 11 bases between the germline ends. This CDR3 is CASSGPGTGELFF. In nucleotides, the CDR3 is TGTGCCAGCTCGGGCCCGGGCACCGGGGAGCTGTTTTTT.

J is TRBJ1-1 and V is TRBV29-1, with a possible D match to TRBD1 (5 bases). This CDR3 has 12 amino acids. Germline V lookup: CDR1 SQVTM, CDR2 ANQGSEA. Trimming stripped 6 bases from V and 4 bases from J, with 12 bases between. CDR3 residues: CSVGGRSTEAFF. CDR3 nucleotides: TGCAGCGTCGGGGGGAGAAGCACTGAAGCTTTCTTT. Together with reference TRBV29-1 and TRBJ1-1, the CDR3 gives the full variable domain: SAVISQKPSRDICQRGTSLTIQCQVDSQVTMMFWYRQQPGQSLTLIATANQGSEATYESGFVIDKFPISRPNLTFSTLTVSNMSPEDSSIYLCSVGGRSTEAFFGQGTRLTVV.

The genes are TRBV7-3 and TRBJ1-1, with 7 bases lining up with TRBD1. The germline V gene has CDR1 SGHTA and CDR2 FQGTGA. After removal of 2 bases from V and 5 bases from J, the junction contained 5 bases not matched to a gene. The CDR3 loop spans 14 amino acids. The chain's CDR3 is CASSLQGTATEAFF. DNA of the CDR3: TGTGCCAGCAGCTTACAAGGGACAGCAACTGAAGCTTTCTTT.

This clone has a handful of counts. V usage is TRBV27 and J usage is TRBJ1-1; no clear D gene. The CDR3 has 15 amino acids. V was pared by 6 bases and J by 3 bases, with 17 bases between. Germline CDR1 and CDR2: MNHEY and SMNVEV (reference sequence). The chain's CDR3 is CASSQRAGGYTEAFF. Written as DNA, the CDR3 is TGTGCCAGCAGCCAGCGGGCAGGAGGGTACACTGAAGCTTTCTTT.

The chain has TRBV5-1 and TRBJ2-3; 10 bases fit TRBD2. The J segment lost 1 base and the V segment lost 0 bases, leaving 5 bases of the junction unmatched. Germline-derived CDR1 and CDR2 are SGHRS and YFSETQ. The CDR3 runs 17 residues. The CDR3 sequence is CASSLAASGGRTDTQYF. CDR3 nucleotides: TGCGCCAGCAGCTTGGCCGCTAGCGGGGGTCGCACAGATACGCAGTATTTT.

In nucleotides, the CDR3 is TGTGCCAGCAGTCCAACGGGCACTCTAATCTATGGCTACACCTTC. This translates into CASSPTGTLIYGYTF. This chain connects TRBV6-4 to TRBJ1-2, with D unclear. Per germline, CDR1 MRHNA and CDR2 SNTAGT. V lost 5 bases to trimming and J lost 4 bases, with 17 bases between them. This CDR3 contains 15 residues.